The 27 T cell receptor beta chains below all came from one sample that was sequenced in a study of shared clonotypes between healthy human individuals. Produced via immunoSEQ multiplex PCR; TCRdb's table is partial and in-frame only. The sample shows about a million clones, 70% to 80% of them seen only once. Sequenced: memory CD4+ T cells sorted from blood. Subset noted: CD45RA-negative fraction. Source of these receptors: a man younger than 30 in good health.

This clone came up a few times. The J gene is TRBJ2-1, the V gene TRBV6-1; D unresolved. The CDR3 sequence is 12 residues long. Per the germline V gene, CDR1 is MNHNS and CDR2 is SASEGT. Trimming pared 8 bases from V and 4 bases from J, leaving 9 bases between. The DNA for the CDR3 is TGTGCCAGCGGTAAGGCATACAATGAGCAGTTCTTC. Translation gives CASGKAYNEQFF.

A remark on this clone: The junction departs from germline at one end; a sequencing error may be responsible. The rearrangement links TRBV7-7 to TRBJ2-5; perhaps TRBD1 as D (5 bases). This CDR3 has 15 amino acids. CDR1 and CDR2 from the germline V gene are SSHAT and FNYEAQ (reference sequence). CDR3 in amino acids: CASSLGAHEQETQYF. Here the CDR3 DNA reads TGTGCTAGCAGCTTAGGGGCCCACGAGCAAGAGACCCAGTACTTC.

The rearrangement links TRBV6-6 to TRBJ2-3; D not certain. Trimming removed 0 bases from V and 5 bases from J, with 6 bases in between. The CDR3 has 13 amino acids. Germline CDR1 reads MNHNY; CDR2 reads SVGAGI (reference sequence). CDR3 sequence reads: CASSYSSRDTQYF. The CDR3, as DNA: TGTGCCAGCAGTTACTCGTCTAGAGATACGCAGTATTTT.

V is TRBV11-2 and J is TRBJ1-4; tentatively, D is TRBD1 (5 bases). Germline V gene sequence: CDR1 SGHAT, CDR2 FQNNGV. V was trimmed by 2 bases and J by 6 bases, leaving 13 bases between them. The CDR3 extends over 15 amino acids. In DNA form, the CDR3 reads TGTGCCAGCAGCTTACTTGCAGGGATGGATGAAAAACTGTTTTTT. This gives the protein CASSLLAGMDEKLFF.

This clone occurred once. CDR3 in amino acids: CASSENRRGDTQYF. CDR3 sequence (DNA): TGTGCCAGCAGTGAGAACCGGCGGGGGGATACGCAGTATTTT. V is TRBV2 and J is TRBJ2-3; 7 positions agree with TRBD2. V lost 3 bases and J lost 6; bases outside the gene matches: 6. This CDR3 comprises 14 residues. Germline CDR1 and CDR2: SNHLY and FYNNEI.

The genes are TRBV29-1 and TRBJ2-1; TRBD1 agrees at 9 bases. The trim removed 5 bases at V and 6 bases at J, leaving 11 bases unmatched. The CDR3 runs to 15 residues. The germline V gene encodes CDR1 SQVTM and CDR2 ANQGSEA. In DNA form, the CDR3 reads TGCAGCGTTACAGGGGTCCGGGACAGGGTCAATGAGCAGTTCTTC. It specifies CSVTGVRDRVNEQFF.

The chain joins TRBV5-1 to TRBJ2-1, with unresolved D. The CDR3 consists of 13 residues. Per germline, CDR1 SGHRS and CDR2 YFSETQ. The ends were cut back, 1 base at V and 7 bases at J, with 9 bases in the middle. DNA of the CDR3: TGCGCCAGCAGCTTGAATGTTCGGAATGAGCAGTTCTTC. This gives the protein CASSLNVRNEQFF.

For the CDR3, the DNA is TGCGCCAGCAGCTTGGCCAGGGCAGGGGGTTCTGGGGCCAACGTCCTGACTTTC. Its translation is CASSLARAGGSGANVLTF. The V gene is TRBV5-1, the J gene TRBJ2-6, with 7 bases identical to TRBD1. Germline V gene sequence: CDR1 SGHRS, CDR2 YFSETQ. The trim removed 0 bases at V and 1 base at J, leaving 7 bases unmatched. The CDR3 has 18 amino acids.

As to this clone: The sample has other DNA sequences that encode this CDR3 too. The chain links TRBV10-3 to TRBJ2-3, with no clear D. Trimming took off 1 base at V and 3 bases at J, with 2 bases between the two ends. This CDR3 has 12 amino acids. Germline V gives CDR1 ENHRY, CDR2 SYGVKD. CDR3 coding DNA: TGTGCCATCAGTGAGTTTACAGATACGCAGTATTTT. Its protein product is CAISEFTDTQYF.

About this clone itself: An end of the junction differs from the germline gene, which may be a read error. This chain connects TRBV30 to TRBJ1-2, with D possibly TRBD1 on 5 matching bases. Germline values: CDR1 GTSNPN, CDR2 SVGIG (reference sequence). The CDR3 length is 13 residues. The CDR3 DNA is TGTGCTTGGACCCCGACAGTCAACTATGGCTACACCTTC. Its translation: CAWTPTVNYGYTF.

The chain combines TRBV7-9 with TRBJ2-6; tentatively, D is TRBD1 (5 bases). V shed 5 bases and J shed 2 bases, with 19 bases lying between them. The CDR3 length is 18 residues. CDR1 and CDR2 (germline): SEHNR, FQNEAQ (reference sequence). The CDR3 bases are TGTGCCAGCAGCCCTGGGCAGGGTAGACGTCCTGGGGCCAACGTCCTGACTTTC. Encoded protein: CASSPGQGRRPGANVLTF.

The chain carries TRBV7-6 and TRBJ1-2, with D tentatively TRBD1 (6 bases). V lost 1 base and J lost 5, with 14 bases in between. Germline CDR1 SGHVS, CDR2 FNYEAQ. The CDR3 consists of 15 residues. CDR3: CASSLGQELGYGYTF. The CDR3 DNA reads as TGTGCCAGCAGCTTAGGACAGGAATTAGGGTATGGCTACACCTTC. Complete variable domain (other parts from reference TRBV7-6 and TRBJ1-2): GAGVSQSPRYKVTKRGQDVALRCDPISGHVSLYWYRQALGQGPEFLTYFNYEAQQDKSGLPNDRFSAERPEGSISTLTIQRTEQRDSAMYRCASSLGQELGYGYTFGSGTRLTVV.

This clone was picked up a small number of times. The chain employs TRBV18 and TRBJ2-2, with D uncertain. The germline CDR1 and CDR2 sequences are KGHSH and LQKENI. The V end lost 3 bases, the J end lost 3 bases, and 8 bases lay between the germline ends. The CDR3 covers 14 residues. The CDR3 sequence: CASSPLRDTGELFF. The CDR3 bases are TGTGCCAGCTCACCGCTCCGGGACACCGGGGAGCTGTTTTTT.

This sequence joins TRBV7-8 and TRBJ2-7; D is ambiguous. Trimming stripped 5 bases from V and 2 bases from J, with 19 bases between. The CDR3 has 16 amino acids. Germline V gene sequence: CDR1 SGHVS, CDR2 FQNEAQ. CDR3 DNA sequence: TGTGCCAGCAGCGAGGACCCACCTGGTGGGCCCTACGAGCAGTACTTC. This sequence encodes CASSEDPPGGPYEQYF.

This chain links TRBV30 with TRBJ1-4, with D perhaps TRBD1 (5 bases). This CDR3 spans 13 amino acids. Germline lookup yields CDR1 GTSNPN and CDR2 SVGIG (reference sequence). Trimming took off 2 bases at V and 8 bases at J, with 12 bases between the two ends. The CDR3 DNA reads as TGTGCCTGGAGTTCTCAGGGAAGCGAAAAACTGTTTTTT. Its protein product is CAWSSQGSEKLFF.

The V and J genes are TRBV5-5 and TRBJ2-1; D gene uncertain. The V end was cut by 6 bases, the J end by 7 bases, with 17 bases between. Germline V gene lookup returns CDR1 SGHKS and CDR2 YYEKEE (reference sequence). The CDR3 sequence is 14 residues long. The CDR3, as DNA: TGTGCCAGCATGAGTGGCGGAGTTAGGAATGAGCAGTTCTTC. Encoded protein: CASMSGGVRNEQFF.

The chain is built from TRBV5-8 and TRBJ1-3; D gene uncertain. V lost 2 bases, J lost 4 bases, and 4 bases lay in between. The CDR3 runs 12 residues. The V gene's germline CDR1 is SGHTS and CDR2 YDEGEE. CDR3 sequence: CASSFEGNTIYF. The CDR3 DNA reads TGTGCCAGCAGCTTTGAAGGAAACACCATATATTTT.

Note on this clone: At the DNA level, this CDR3 is encoded by other sequences in the same sample as well. This chain uses TRBV7-9 with TRBJ1-1; no clear D gene. Deletions cut 2 bases from V and 1 base from J, with 5 bases between. Germline V gives CDR1 SEHNR, CDR2 FQNEAQ (reference sequence). The length of the CDR3 is 13 residues. The CDR3 nucleotides read TGTGCCAGCAGCTTACAGGAGAACACTGAAGCTTTCTTT. This sequence encodes CASSLQENTEAFF.

The V call is TRBV2, the J call TRBJ2-1; 10 bases match TRBD2. Germline trimming cut 8 bases from V and 4 bases from J; bases unmatched to any gene: 8. The germline CDR1 and CDR2 sequences are SNHLY and FYNNEI. The CDR3 loop spans 15 amino acids. Here the CDR3 DNA reads TGTGCCAGCGGACGGACTAGCGGCCAATACAATGAGCAGTTCTTC. It codes for CASGRTSGQYNEQFF.

V gene TRBV11-2 combines with J gene TRBJ2-3, with D maybe TRBD2 (5 bases). The germline CDR1 and CDR2 sequences are SGHAT and FQNNGV. Trimming stripped 3 bases from V and 3 bases from J, with 16 bases between. This CDR3 spans 16 amino acids. In DNA form, the CDR3 reads TGTGCCAGCAGCTTGGGGAGTGGTATAGCGACAGATACGCAGTATTTT. This translates into CASSLGSGIATDTQYF.

The V call is TRBV11-2, the J call TRBJ1-4, with D maybe TRBD1 (5 bases). The CDR3 runs 13 residues. The germline V gene encodes CDR1 SGHAT and CDR2 FQNNGV. V was shortened by 3 bases and J by 7 bases, with 9 bases between the two germline ends. The CDR3 loop reads CASSLGGAEKLFF. The CDR3 coding sequence is TGTGCCAGCAGCTTGGGGGGTGCTGAAAAACTGTTTTTT.

Worth noting for this clone: A much more abundant neighbour one base away suggests this may be a read error. The rearrangement links TRBV27 to TRBJ2-5, with unresolved D. Trimming took off 3 bases at V and 2 bases at J, with 1 base between the two ends. Germline-derived CDR1 and CDR2 are MNHEY and SMNVEV (reference sequence). This CDR3 spans 11 amino acids. This CDR3 is CASSFQETQYF. Here the CDR3 DNA reads TGTGCCAGCAGTTTTCAAGAGACCCAGTACTTC.

With respect to this clone: The same CDR3 arises from other DNA sequences in this sample as well. The V gene is TRBV9, the J gene TRBJ1-3; TRBD1 is a possible D gene (6 bases). From germline, CDR1 is SGDLS and CDR2 YYNGEE. The ends were cut back, 5 bases at V and 4 bases at J, with 19 bases in the middle. CDR3 length: 16 amino acids. The CDR3 protein is CASSVYPQGLGNTIYF. The CDR3 DNA sequence: TGTGCCAGCAGTGTATACCCACAGGGACTGGGAAACACCATATATTTT.

The rearrangement joins TRBV7-8 to TRBJ2-5, with 9 nucleotides matching TRBD1. CDR1 is SGHVS and CDR2 is FQNEAQ in the germline V gene. Trimming at V came to 0 bases and at J to 4 bases, leaving 0 bases not matched to a gene. CDR3 length: 14 amino acids. Here the CDR3 reads CASSLADRGETQYF. CDR3 DNA sequence: TGTGCCAGCAGCTTAGCGGACAGGGGAGAGACCCAGTACTTC.

J is TRBJ1-5 and V is TRBV7-9; D is possibly TRBD1 (6 bases). With 1 base removed from V and 1 base from J, the gap between germline ends came to 11 bases. The CDR3 extends over 16 amino acids. The germline CDR1 and CDR2 sequences are SEHNR and FQNEAQ (reference sequence). The CDR3 is CASSLEGQGSNQPQHF. DNA of the CDR3: TGTGCCAGCAGCTTAGAAGGTCAGGGGAGCAATCAGCCCCAGCATTTT.

The chain couples TRBV2 to TRBJ2-3, with 10 bases fitting TRBD2. Germline V gene sequence: CDR1 SNHLY, CDR2 FYNNEI. The CDR3 contains 14 residues. J lost 6 bases, V lost 11 bases, and 11 bases had no gene match. In nucleotides, the CDR3 is TGTGCCGGAAGTAGCGGGGGGATGACGGATACGCAGTATTTT. It encodes CAGSSGGMTDTQYF.

For this clone: At the DNA level, this CDR3 is encoded by other sequences in the same sample as well. The rearrangement links TRBV18 to TRBJ1-5; no clear D gene. This CDR3 comprises 13 residues. Trimming pared 3 bases from V and 4 bases from J, leaving 7 bases between. The V gene's germline CDR1 is KGHSH and CDR2 LQKENI. This CDR3 is CASSPADNQPQHF. CDR3 DNA: TGTGCCAGCTCACCGGCGGATAATCAGCCCCAGCATTTT.